This paragraph reports one T cell receptor beta chain. The record originates from a study of siplizumab effects on memory and regulatory T cells. The germline gives CDR1 MNHEY, CDR2 SMNVEV (reference sequence). Trimming pared 4 bases from V and 0 bases from J, leaving 3 bases between. The CDR3 is 13 amino acids. Sequenced by immunoSEQ multiplex PCR; TCRdb stores in-frame clones only, minus some. The sample gives approximately 94,000 clones, 80% to 95% of which show up once; 6.5% is in the top ten. The chain is built from TRBV27 and TRBJ2-2; no clear D gene. The sample taken for sequencing was CD8+ T cells sorted from blood. This receptor was taken from a human donor in good health. CDR3 sequence reads: CASSWSNTGELFF. CDR3 DNA sequence: TGTGCCAGCAGTTGGTCGAACACCGGGGAGCTGTTTTTT.